The following is a TCR beta chain sequence with its context. Its target is not known. Repertoires were sampled repeatedly during chemoradiotherapy. The germline CDR1 and CDR2 sequences are MNHEY and SMNVEV (reference sequence). Trimming at V came to 11 bases and at J to 5 bases, leaving 8 bases not matched to a gene. This CDR3 spans 12 amino acids. This table comes from immunoSEQ multiplex PCR, and its TCRdb copy is limited to in-frame clones, with some not included. The sample comprises fewer than 40,000 clones, about 87% of which are singletons, and roughly 4.9% rests with the top ten. The sample belongs to a study of chemoradiotherapy in HPV16-positive cancers. Whole-study results and caveats: HPV-responsive T-cell expansion during chemoradiotherapy was linked to improved recurrence-free survival in HPV16-positive patients.

The rearrangement joins TRBV27 to TRBJ2-7, with TRBD1 matching 8 bases. The clonotype originates from a human donor with HPV-associated anogenital cancer. The material was blood, obtained from a patient who underwent chemoradiotherapy. CDR3 coding DNA: TGTGCCGTCCAGGGGGCGCTGGACGAGCAGTACTTC. This gives the protein CAVQGALDEQYF.